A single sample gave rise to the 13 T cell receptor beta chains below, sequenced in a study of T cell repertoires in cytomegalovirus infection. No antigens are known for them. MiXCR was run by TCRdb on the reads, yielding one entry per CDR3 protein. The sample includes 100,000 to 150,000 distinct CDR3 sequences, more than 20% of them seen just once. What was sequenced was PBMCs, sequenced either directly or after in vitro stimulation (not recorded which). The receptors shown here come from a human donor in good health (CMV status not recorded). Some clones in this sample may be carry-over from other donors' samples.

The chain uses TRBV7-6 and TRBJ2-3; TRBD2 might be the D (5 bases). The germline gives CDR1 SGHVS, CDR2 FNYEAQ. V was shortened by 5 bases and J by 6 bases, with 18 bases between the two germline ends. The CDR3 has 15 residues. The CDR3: CASSPEMRRGDTQYF. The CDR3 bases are TGTGCCAGCAGCCCGGAAATGCGGAGAGGGGATACGCAGTATTTT. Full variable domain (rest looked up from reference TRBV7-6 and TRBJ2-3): GAGVSQSPRYKVTKRGQDVALRCDPISGHVSLYWYRQALGQGPEFLTYFNYEAQQDKSGLPNDRFSAERPEGSISTLTIQRTEQRDSAMYRCASSPEMRRGDTQYFGPGTRLTVL.

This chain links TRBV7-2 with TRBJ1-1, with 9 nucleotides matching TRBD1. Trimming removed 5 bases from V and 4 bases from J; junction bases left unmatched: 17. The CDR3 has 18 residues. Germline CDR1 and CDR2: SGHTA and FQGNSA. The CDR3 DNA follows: TGTGCCAGCAGCCCACGGAGGACAGGGGCTACGACGGGCACTGAAGCTTTCTTT. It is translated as CASSPRRTGATTGTEAFF.

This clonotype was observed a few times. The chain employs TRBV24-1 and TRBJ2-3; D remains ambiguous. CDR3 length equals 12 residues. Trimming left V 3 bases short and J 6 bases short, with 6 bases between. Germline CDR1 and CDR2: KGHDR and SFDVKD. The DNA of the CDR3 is TGTGCCACCAGTGATACGAGGGATACGCAGTATTTT. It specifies CATSDTRDTQYF.

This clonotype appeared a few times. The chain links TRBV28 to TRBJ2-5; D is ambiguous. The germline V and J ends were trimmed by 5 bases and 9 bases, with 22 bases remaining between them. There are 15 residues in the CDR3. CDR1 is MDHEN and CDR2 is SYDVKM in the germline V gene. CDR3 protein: CASSPPVRPRRAQYF. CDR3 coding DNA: TGTGCCAGCAGTCCCCCGGTGAGACCCCGACGGGCCCAGTACTTC.

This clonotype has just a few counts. CDR3: CASSLGQPTGELFF. The DNA for the CDR3 is TGTGCCAGCAGCTTGGGACAGCCCACCGGGGAGCTGTTTTTT. The chain recombines TRBV5-8 with TRBJ2-2; perhaps TRBD1 as D (5 bases). Between the trimmed V and J ends, which lost 0 bases and 4 bases, there was a span of 7 bases. Looked up from germline, CDR1 is SGHTS and CDR2 is YDEGEE. The CDR3 is 14 residues long.

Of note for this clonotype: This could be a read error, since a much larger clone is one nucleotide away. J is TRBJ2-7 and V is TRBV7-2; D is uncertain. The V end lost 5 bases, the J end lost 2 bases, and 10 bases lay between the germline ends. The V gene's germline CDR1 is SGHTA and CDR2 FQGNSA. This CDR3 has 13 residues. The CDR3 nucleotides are TGTGCCAGCAGCCCTACCAATCCCTACGAGCAGTACGTC. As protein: CASSPTNPYEQYV.

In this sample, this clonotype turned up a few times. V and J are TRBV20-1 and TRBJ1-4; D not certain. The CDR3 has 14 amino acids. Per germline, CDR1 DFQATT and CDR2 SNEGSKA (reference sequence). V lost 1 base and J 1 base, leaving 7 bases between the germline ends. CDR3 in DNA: TGCAGTGCTAGAGGTGCAGGAACTAATGAAAAACTGTTTTTT. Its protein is CSARGAGTNEKLFF.

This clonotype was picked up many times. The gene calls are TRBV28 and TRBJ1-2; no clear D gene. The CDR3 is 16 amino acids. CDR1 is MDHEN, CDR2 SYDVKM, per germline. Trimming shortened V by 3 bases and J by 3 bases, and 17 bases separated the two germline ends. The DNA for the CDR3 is TGTGCCAGCAGTTTCGGTTCCAAGGGATGGCACTATGGCTACACCTTC. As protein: CASSFGSKGWHYGYTF.

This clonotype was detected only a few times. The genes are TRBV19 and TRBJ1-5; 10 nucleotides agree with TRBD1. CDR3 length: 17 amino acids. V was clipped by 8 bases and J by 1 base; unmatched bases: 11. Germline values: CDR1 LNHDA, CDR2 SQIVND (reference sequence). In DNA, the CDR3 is TGTGCCAGTCGCTCCGGGACAGGGGTCGGGAGCAATCAGCCCCAGCATTTT. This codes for CASRSGTGVGSNQPQHF.

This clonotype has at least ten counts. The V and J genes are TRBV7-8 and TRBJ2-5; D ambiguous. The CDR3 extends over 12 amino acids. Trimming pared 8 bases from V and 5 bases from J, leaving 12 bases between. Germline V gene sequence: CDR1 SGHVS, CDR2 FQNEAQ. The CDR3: CASLVVPETQYF. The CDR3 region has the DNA TGTGCCAGCCTGGTTGTTCCCGAGACCCAGTACTTC.

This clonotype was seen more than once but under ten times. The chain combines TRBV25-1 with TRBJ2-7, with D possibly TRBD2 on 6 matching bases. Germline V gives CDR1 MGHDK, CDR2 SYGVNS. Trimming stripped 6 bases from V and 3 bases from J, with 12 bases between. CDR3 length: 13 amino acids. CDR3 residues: CASSGSSVYEQYV. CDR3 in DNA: TGTGCCAGCAGCGGGTCTAGCGTCTACGAGCAGTACGTC.

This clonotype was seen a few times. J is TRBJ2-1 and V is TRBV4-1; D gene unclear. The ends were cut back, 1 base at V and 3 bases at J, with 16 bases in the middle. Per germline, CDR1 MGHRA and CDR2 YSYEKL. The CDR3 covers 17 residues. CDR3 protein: CASSQGNARKDYNEQFF. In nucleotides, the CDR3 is TGCGCCAGCAGCCAAGGGAATGCCCGGAAAGACTACAATGAGCAGTTCTTC.

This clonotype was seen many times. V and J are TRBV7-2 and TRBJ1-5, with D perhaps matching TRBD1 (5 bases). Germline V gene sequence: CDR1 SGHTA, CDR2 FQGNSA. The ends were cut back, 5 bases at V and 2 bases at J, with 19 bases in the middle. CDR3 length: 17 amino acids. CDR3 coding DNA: TGTGCCAGCAGCCCAAGAGGCGGGGGAGGCCGCAATCAGCCCCAGCATTTT. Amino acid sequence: CASSPRGGGGRNQPQHF.